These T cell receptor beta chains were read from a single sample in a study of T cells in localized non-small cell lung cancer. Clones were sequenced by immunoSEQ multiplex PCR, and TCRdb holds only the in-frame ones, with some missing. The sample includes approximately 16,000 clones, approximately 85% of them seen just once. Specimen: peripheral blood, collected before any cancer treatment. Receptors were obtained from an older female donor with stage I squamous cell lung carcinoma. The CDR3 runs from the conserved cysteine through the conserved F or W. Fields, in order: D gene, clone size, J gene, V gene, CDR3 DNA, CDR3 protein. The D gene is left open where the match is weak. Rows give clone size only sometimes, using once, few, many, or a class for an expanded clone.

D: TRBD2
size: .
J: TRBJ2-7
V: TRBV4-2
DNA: TGTGCCAGCAGCCAAGAGATGGTAGCGGGAGGCTACGAGCAGTACTTC
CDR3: CASSQEMVAGGYEQYF

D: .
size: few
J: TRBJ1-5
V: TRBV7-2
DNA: TGTGCCAGCAGCTTAATTGTCCCGGGGGGCAATCAGCCCCAGCATTTT
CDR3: CASSLIVPGGNQPQHF

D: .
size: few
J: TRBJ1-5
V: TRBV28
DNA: TGTGCCAGCAGTCGACCTTTTGCGGGCAATCAGCCCCAGCATTTT
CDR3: CASSRPFAGNQPQHF

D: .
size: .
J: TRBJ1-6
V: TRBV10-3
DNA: TGTGCCACGGAACAGGGTTCTGGTTCACCCCTCCACTTT
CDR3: CATEQGSGSPLHF

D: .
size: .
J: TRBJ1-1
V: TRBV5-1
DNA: TGCGCCAGCAGCTTGGGAGGGTTGAACACTGAAGCTTTCTTT
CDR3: CASSLGGLNTEAFF

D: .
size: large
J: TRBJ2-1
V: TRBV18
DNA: TGTGCCAGCTCACCAGCGGGCTACTCCTACAATGAGCAGTTCTTC
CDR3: CASSPAGYSYNEQFF

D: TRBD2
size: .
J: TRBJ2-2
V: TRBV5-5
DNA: TGTGCCAGCAGCTTGGGGCTAGCGGAGCTCACCGGGGAGCTGTTTTTT
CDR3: CASSLGLAELTGELFF

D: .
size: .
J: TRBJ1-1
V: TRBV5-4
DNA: TGTGCCAGCAGTATTCGGGCGGGTTCCACTGAAGCTTTCTTT
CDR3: CASSIRAGSTEAFF

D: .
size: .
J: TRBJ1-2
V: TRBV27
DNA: TGTGCCAGCAGTTACAACGCAAACTATGGCTACACCTTC
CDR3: CASSYNANYGYTF

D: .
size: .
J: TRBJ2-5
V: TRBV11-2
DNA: TGTGCCAGCAGCTTAGTCCTGGCCAGCGGGGAGACCCAGTACTTC
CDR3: CASSLVLASGETQYF

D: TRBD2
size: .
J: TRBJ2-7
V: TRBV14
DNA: TGTGCCAGCAGCACTCGGACTAGCGGATTCTCCTACGAGCAGTACTTC
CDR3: CASSTRTSGFSYEQYF

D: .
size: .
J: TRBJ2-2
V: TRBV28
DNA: TGTGCCAGCACCGCTAGGGGGAGGGACACCGGGGAGCTGTTTTTT
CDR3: CASTARGRDTGELFF

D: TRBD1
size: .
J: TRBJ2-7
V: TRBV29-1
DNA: TGCAGCGTTGAAGGGCAGGGGGACGAGCAGTACTTC
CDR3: CSVEGQGDEQYF

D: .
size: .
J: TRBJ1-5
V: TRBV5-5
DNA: TGTGCCAGCAGCTTGGCGCCGACAGGAATCAATCAGCCCCAGCATTTT
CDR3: CASSLAPTGINQPQHF

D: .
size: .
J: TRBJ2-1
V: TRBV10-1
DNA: TGCGCCAGCAGTGATCCGGGCCCCTCGATTGAGCAGTTCTTC
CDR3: CASSDPGPSIEQFF

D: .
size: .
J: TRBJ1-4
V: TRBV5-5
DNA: TGTGCCAGCAGCTTAGAACAGTATAATGAAAAACTGTTTTTT
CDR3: CASSLEQYNEKLFF

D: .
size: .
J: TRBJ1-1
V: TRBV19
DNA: TGTGCCAGTAGTGTCGGACGGGGAGGGACTGAAGCTTTCTTT
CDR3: CASSVGRGGTEAFF

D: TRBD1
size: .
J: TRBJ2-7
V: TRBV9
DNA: TGTGCCAGCAGCGTGACAGGGCTCTCCTACGAGCAGTACTTC
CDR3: CASSVTGLSYEQYF

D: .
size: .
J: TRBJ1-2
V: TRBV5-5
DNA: TGTGCCAGCAGTATTCCCGGGACCAACTATGGCTACACCTTC
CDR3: CASSIPGTNYGYTF

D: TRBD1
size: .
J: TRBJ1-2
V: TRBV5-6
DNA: TGTGCCAGCAGCATCAGGGGACAGGGCCGAAGCTACACCTTC
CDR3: CASSIRGQGRSYTF

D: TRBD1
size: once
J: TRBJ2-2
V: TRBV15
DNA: TGTGCCACCAGCTTTCGAGACCCCAGACAGGGGGCCGGCGGGGAGCTGTTTTTT
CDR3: CATSFRDPRQGAGGELFF

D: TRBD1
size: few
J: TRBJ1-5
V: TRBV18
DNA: TGTGCCAGCTCACCACCGGGACAGGGCAATCAGCCCCAGCATTTT
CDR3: CASSPPGQGNQPQHF

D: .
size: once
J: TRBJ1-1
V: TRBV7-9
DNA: TGTGCCAGCAGCGTGACAGAGGCTCCTGAAGCTTTCTTT
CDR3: CASSVTEAPEAFF

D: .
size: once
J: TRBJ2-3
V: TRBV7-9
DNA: TGTGCCAGCAGCCCCGGACGATATACGCAGTATTTT
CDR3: CASSPGRYTQYF

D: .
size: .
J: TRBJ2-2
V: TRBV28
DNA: TGTGCCAGCAACCCGGACACTTTCACCGGGGAGCTGTTTTTT
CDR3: CASNPDTFTGELFF

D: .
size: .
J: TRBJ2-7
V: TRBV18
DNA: TGTGCCAGCTCACCTAGGAACAGACCGGGCTACGAGCAGTACTTC
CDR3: CASSPRNRPGYEQYF

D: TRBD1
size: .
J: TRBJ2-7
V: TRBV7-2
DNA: TGTGCCAGCAGCTTAGCAGGACAGGGGATCGAGCAGTACTTC
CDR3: CASSLAGQGIEQYF

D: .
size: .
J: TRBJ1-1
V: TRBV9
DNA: TGTGCCAGCAGAGCACCCAGCGGGACGAACACTGAAGCTTTCTTT
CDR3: CASRAPSGTNTEAFF

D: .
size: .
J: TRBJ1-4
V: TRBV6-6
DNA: TGTGCCAGCAGTTACGACGGATTTAATGAAAAACTGTTTTTT
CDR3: CASSYDGFNEKLFF

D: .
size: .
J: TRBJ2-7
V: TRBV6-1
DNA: TGTGCCAGCAGTGGACACGAGCAGTACTTC
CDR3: CASSGHEQYF

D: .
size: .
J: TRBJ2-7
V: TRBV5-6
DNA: TGTGCCAGCAGGAAAAAGGGACGGGCCTACGAGCAGTACTTC
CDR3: CASRKKGRAYEQYF

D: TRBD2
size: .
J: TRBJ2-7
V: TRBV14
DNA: TGTGCCAGCAGCCCGGGACTAGCGGGAGGTTACGAGCAGTACTTC
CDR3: CASSPGLAGGYEQYF

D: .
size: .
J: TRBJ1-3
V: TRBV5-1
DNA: TGCGCCAGCAGCTTCTCTTCGACAGGTGCCTCTGGAAACACCATATATTTT
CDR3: CASSFSSTGASGNTIYF

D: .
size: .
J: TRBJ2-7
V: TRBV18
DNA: TGTGCCAGCTCACCCAAGAACCCTCCTCCCTACGAGCAGTACTTC
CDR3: CASSPKNPPPYEQYF

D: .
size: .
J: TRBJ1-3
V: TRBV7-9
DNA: TGTGCCGGCAGCGCTGACACTGGGAGCTCTGGAAACACCATATATTTT
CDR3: CAGSADTGSSGNTIYF

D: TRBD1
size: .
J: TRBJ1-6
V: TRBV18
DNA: TGTGCCAGCTCCCCAGGGGGGTCCTATAATTCACCCCTCCACTTT
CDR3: CASSPGGSYNSPLHF

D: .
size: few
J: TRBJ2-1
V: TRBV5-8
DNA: TGTGCCAGCAGCTTATTGGGGAATGAGCAGTTCTTC
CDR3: CASSLLGNEQFF

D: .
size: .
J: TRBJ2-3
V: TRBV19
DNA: TGTGCCAGTAGTCCCACGGGGGACACGCAGTATTTT
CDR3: CASSPTGDTQYF

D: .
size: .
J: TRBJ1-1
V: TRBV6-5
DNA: TGTGCCAGCAGTTTTCACAGGGAGAGAATCACTGAAGCTTTCTTT
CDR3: CASSFHRERITEAFF

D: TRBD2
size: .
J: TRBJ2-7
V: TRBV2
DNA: TGTGCCAGCAGTGACCTTGGGGGCAGCGGGAGAAGGGGCGAGCAGTACTTC
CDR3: CASSDLGGSGRRGEQYF

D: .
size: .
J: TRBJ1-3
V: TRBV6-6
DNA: TGTGCCAGCAGTTACTCAGGGCAGCTTTACACCATATATTTT
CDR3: CASSYSGQLYTIYF

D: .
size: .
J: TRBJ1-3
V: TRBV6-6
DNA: TGTGCCAGCAGAGAGGGTGGAAACACCATATATTTT
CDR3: CASREGGNTIYF

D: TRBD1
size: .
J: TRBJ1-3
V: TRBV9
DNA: TGTGCCAGCAGGAGGGGGCTCACCGGCTCTGGAAACACCATATATTTT
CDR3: CASRRGLTGSGNTIYF

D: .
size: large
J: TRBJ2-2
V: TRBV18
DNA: TGTGCCAGCTCACCGAACACCGGGGAGCTGTTTTTT
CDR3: CASSPNTGELFF

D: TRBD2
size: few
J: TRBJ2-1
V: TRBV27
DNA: TGTGCCAGCAGACCCCTCGATCCGGGGGAGGGGCATGAGCAGTTCTTC
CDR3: CASRPLDPGEGHEQFF

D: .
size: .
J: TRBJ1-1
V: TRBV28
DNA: TGTGCCAGCCGTCCCCCCCAAGGGAAAAACACTGAAGCTTTCTTT
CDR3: CASRPPQGKNTEAFF

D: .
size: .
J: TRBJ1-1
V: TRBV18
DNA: TGTGCCAGCTCACGGGGGGGCTTCCTGAACACTGAAGCTTTCTTT
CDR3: CASSRGGFLNTEAFF

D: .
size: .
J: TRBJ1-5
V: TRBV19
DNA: TGTGCCAGTAGTATGAGGGGAGGACAGCCCCAGCATTTT
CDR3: CASSMRGGQPQHF

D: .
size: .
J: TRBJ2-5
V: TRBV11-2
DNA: TGTGCCAGCAGCGCTAGGAGGCCCACACAAGAGACCCAGTACTTC
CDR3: CASSARRPTQETQYF

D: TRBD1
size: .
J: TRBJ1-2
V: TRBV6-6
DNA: TGTGCCAGCAGTCTCGCCGGGACAGACTATGGCTACACCTTC
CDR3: CASSLAGTDYGYTF

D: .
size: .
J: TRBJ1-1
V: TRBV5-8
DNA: TGTGCCAGCAGCTCAGACAGGTCTGAAGCTTTCTTT
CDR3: CASSSDRSEAFF